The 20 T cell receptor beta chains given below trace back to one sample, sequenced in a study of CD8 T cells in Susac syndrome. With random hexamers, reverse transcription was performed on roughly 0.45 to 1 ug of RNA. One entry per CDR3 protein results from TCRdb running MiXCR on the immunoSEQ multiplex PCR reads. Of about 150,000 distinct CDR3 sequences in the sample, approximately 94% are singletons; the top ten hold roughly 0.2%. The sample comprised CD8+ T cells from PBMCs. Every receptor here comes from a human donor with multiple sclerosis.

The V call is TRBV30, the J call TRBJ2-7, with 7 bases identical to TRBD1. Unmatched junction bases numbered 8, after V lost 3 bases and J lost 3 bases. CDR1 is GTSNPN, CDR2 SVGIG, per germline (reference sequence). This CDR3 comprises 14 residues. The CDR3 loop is CAWSYGQVVYEQYF. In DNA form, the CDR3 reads TGTGCCTGGAGCTATGGACAGGTGGTCTACGAGCAGTACTTC.

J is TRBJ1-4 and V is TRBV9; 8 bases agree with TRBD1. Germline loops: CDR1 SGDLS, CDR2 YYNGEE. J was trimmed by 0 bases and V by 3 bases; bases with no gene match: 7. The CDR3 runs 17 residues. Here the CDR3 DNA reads TGTGCCAGCAGCGCAGGACAGGGTTTTTCAACTAATGAAAAACTGTTTTTT. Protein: CASSAGQGFSTNEKLFF.

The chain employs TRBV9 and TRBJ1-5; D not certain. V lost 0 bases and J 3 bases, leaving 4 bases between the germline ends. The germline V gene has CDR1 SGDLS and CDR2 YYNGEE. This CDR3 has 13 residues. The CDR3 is CASSVDLNQPQHF. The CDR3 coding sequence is TGTGCCAGCAGCGTAGACCTCAATCAGCCCCAGCATTTT. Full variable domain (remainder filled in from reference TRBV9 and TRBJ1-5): DSGVTQTPKHLITATGQRVTLRCSPRSGDLSVYWYQQSLDQGLQFLIQYYNGEERAKGNILERFSAQQFPDLHSELNLSSLELGDSALYFCASSVDLNQPQHFGDGTRLSIL.

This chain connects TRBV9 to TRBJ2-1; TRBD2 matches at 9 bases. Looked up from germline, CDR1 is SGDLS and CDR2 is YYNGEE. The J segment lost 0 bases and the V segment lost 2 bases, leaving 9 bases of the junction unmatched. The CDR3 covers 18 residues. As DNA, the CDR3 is TGTGCCAGCAGCGTCCCTGCTAGCGGGGTTAGCTCCTACAATGAGCAGTTCTTC. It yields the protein CASSVPASGVSSYNEQFF.

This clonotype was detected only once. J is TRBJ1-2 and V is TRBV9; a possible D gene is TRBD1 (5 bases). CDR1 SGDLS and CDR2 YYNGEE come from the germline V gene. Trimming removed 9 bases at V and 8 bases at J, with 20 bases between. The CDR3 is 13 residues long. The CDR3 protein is CATTEAGASGYTF. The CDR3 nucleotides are TGTGCCACCACTGAAGCCGGGGCCTCGGGCTACACCTTC.

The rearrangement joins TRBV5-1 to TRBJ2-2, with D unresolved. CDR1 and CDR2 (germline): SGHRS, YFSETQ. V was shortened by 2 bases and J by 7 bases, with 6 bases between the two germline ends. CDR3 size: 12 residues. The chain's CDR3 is CASSFNGGELFF. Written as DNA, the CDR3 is TGCGCCAGCAGCTTTAATGGCGGGGAGCTGTTTTTT.

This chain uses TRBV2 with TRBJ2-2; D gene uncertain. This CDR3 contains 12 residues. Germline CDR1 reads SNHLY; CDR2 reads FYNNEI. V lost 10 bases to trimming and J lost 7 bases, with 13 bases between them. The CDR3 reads CATKPRSGELFF. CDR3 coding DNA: TGTGCCACTAAGCCCCGGAGCGGGGAGCTGTTTTTT. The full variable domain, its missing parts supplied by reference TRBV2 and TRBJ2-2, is EPEVTQTPSHQVTQMGQEVILRCVPISNHLYFYWYRQILGQKVEFLVSFYNNEISEKSEIFDDQFSVERPDGSNFTLKIRSTKLEDSAMYFCATKPRSGELFFGEGSRLTVL.

CDR3 residues: CASSYSPGNEQYF. The CDR3 region has the DNA TGTGCCAGCAGTTACTCCCCCGGAAACGAGCAGTACTTC. This sequence joins TRBV6-6 and TRBJ2-7; D gene unclear. The length of the CDR3 is 13 residues. Trimming stripped 0 bases from V and 5 bases from J, with 8 bases between. The germline CDR1 and CDR2 sequences are MNHNY and SVGAGI (reference sequence).

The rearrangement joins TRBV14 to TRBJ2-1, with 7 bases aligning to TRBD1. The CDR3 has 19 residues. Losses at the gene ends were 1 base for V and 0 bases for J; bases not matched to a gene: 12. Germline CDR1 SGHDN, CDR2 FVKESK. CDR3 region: CASSQASYRGPSSYNEQFF. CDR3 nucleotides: TGTGCCAGCAGCCAAGCTTCGTACAGGGGTCCGAGCTCCTACAATGAGCAGTTCTTC.

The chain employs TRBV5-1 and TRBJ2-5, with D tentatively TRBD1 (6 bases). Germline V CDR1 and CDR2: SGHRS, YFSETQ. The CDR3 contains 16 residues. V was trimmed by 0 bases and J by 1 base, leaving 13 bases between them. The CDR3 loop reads CASSLGTGRFQETQYF. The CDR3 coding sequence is TGCGCCAGCAGCTTGGGAACAGGGCGCTTCCAAGAGACCCAGTACTTC. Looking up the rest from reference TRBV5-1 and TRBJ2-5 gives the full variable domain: KAGVTQTPRYLIKTRGQQVTLSCSPISGHRSVSWYQQTPGQGLQFLFEYFSETQRNKGNFPGRFSGRQFSNSRSEMNVSTLELGDSALYLCASSLGTGRFQETQYFGPGTRLLVL.

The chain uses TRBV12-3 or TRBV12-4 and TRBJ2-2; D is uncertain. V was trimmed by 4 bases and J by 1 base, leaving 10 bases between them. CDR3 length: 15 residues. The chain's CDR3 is CASSSAVMNTGELFF. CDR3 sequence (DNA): TGTGCCAGCAGTTCCGCGGTTATGAACACCGGGGAGCTGTTTTTT.

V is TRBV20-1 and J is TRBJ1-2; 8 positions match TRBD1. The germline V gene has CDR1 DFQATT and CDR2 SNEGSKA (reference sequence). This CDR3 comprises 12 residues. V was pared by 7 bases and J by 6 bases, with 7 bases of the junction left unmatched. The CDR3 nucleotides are TGCAGTGTTAGGACAGGGAGGGATGGCTACACCTTC. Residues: CSVRTGRDGYTF.

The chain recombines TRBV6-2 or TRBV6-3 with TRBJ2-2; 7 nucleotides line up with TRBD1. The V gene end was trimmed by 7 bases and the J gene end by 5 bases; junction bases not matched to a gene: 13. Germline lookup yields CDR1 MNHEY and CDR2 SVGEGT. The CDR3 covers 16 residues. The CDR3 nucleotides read TGTGCCAGCATGAAACTCCGGGACAGCTTAACCGGGGAGCTGTTTTTT. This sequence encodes CASMKLRDSLTGELFF.

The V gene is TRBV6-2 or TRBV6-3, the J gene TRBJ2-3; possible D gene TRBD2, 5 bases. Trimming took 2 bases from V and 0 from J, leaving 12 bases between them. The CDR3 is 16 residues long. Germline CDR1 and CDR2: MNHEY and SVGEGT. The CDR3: CASSYLGEPSTDTQYF. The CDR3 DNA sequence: TGTGCCAGCAGTTACCTCGGGGAGCCTAGCACAGATACGCAGTATTTT.

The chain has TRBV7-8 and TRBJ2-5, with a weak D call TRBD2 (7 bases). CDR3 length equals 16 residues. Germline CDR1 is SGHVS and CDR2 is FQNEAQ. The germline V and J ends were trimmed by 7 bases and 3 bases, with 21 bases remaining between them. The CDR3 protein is CASTLRTGGREETQYF. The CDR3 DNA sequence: TGTGCCAGCACTCTACGGACCGGGGGGCGGGAAGAGACCCAGTACTTC.

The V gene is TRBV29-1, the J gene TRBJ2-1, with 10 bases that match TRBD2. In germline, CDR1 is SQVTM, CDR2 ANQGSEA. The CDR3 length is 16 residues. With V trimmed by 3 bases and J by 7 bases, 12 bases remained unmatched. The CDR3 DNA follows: TGCAGCGTTGACCCGATTCTAGCGGGGGACACTAATGAGCAGTTCTTC. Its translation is CSVDPILAGDTNEQFF.

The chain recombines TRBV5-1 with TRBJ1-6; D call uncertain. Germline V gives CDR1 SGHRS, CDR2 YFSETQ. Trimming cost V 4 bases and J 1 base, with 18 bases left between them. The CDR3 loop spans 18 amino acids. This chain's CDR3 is CASSEARPTRSYNSPLHF. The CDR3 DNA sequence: TGCGCCAGCAGCGAAGCCCGCCCGACGAGGTCCTATAATTCACCCCTCCACTTT.

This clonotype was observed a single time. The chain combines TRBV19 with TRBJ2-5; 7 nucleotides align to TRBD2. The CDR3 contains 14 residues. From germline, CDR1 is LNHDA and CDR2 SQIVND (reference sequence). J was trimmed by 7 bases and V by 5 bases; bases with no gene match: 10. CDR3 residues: CASSLTRERGTQYF. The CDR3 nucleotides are TGTGCCAGTAGTTTAACGAGGGAGCGGGGGACCCAGTACTTC.

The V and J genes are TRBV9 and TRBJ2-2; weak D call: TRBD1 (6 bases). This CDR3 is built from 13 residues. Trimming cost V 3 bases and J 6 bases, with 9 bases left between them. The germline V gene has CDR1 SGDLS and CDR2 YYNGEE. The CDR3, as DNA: TGTGCCAGCAGCGCAGGGGAAGCCGGGGAGCTGTTTTTT. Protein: CASSAGEAGELFF. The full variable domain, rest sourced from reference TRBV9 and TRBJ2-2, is DSGVTQTPKHLITATGQRVTLRCSPRSGDLSVYWYQQSLDQGLQFLIQYYNGEERAKGNILERFSAQQFPDLHSELNLSSLELGDSALYFCASSAGEAGELFFGEGSRLTVL.

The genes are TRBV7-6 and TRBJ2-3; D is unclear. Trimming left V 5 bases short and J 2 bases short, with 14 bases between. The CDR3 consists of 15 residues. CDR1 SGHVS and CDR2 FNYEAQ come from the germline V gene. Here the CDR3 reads CASSPIQETTDTQYF. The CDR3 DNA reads TGTGCCAGCAGCCCAATCCAAGAGACCACAGATACGCAGTATTTT.